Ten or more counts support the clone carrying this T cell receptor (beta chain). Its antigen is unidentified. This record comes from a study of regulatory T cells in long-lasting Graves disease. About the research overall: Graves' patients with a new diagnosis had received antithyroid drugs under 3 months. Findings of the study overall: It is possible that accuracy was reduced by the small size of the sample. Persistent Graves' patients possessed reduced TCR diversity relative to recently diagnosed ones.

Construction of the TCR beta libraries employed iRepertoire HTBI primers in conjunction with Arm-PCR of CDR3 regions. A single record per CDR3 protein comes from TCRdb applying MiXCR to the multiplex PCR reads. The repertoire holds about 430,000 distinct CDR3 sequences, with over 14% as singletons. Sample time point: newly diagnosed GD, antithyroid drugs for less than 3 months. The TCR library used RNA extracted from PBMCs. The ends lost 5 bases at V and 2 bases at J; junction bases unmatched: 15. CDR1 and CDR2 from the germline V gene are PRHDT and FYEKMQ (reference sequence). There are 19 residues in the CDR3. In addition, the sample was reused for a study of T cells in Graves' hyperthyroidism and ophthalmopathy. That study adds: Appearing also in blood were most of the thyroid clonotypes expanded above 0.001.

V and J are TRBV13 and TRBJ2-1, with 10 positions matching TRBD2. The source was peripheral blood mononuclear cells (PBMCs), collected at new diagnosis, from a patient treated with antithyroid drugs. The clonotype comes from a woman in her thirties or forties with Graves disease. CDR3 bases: TGTGCCAGCAGCCGGGGGGGCAGGGCCGGGACTAGCGCCTACAATGAGCAGTTCTTC. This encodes CASSRGGRAGTSAYNEQFF.